The 22 T cell receptor beta chains below come from one sample, sequenced in a study of CD8 T cells in ankylosing spondylitis. TCRdb reprocessed the 5' RACE reads with MiXCR, giving one entry per CDR3 protein. The sample includes fewer than 250,000 distinct CDR3 sequences, under 12% of them seen just once. The specimen was blood, either unsorted or a sorted T cell fraction (not recorded which). These receptors were taken from a male donor with ankylosing spondylitis or in good health (not recorded which).

This clonotype was detected ten times or more. V and J are TRBV5-1 and TRBJ2-7, with D tentatively TRBD2 (6 bases). This CDR3 has 15 residues. Germline CDR1 SGHRS, CDR2 YFSETQ. The ends were cut back, 4 bases at V and 3 bases at J, with 17 bases in the middle. In DNA, the CDR3 is TGCGCCAGCAGCCCCACCGACGGGCGGGGCTACGAGCAGTACTTC. Protein sequence: CASSPTDGRGYEQYF.

This clonotype was recorded many times. The J gene is TRBJ2-4, the V gene TRBV10-2, with 7 nucleotides matching TRBD2. CDR3 length equals 18 residues. Germline V lookup: CDR1 WSHSY, CDR2 SAAADI. Germline trimming cut 5 bases from V and 0 bases from J; bases unmatched to any gene: 13. CDR3 loop: CASSSPTSSGLAKNIQYF. As DNA, the CDR3 is TGCGCCAGCAGTTCCCCTACTTCTAGCGGTCTAGCCAAAAACATTCAGTACTTC.

The V gene is TRBV7-9, the J gene TRBJ1-2; 7 positions agree with TRBD1. V lost 1 base, J lost 8 bases, and 1 base stayed unmatched. The CDR3 extends over 12 amino acids. Germline CDR1 and CDR2: SEHNR and FQNEAQ (reference sequence). The CDR3 spells CASSLGQGGYTF. The CDR3 region has the DNA TGTGCCAGCAGCTTAGGACAGGGAGGCTACACCTTC.

A word on this clonotype: A much larger clone sits a single nucleotide away, making a read error possible. This rearrangement joins TRBV11-2 to TRBJ2-2; D unresolved. V was shortened by 2 bases and J by 7 bases, with 5 bases between the two germline ends. This CDR3 region has 12 residues. CDR1 and CDR2 from the germline V gene are SGHAT and FQNNGV. CDR3 coding DNA: TGTGCCAGCAGCTTACAGGACGGGGAGCTGTTTTTT. Translation gives CASSLQDGELFF.

This clonotype was seen repeatedly, ten times or more. In DNA, the CDR3 is TGTGCCAGCAGTTACCCGCAGGGGGGGGGCCATGGCTACACCTTC. This translates into CASSYPQGGGHGYTF. V usage is TRBV6-5 and J usage is TRBJ1-2; TRBD1 agrees at 7 bases. Unmatched junction bases numbered 9, after V lost 2 bases and J lost 6 bases. From germline, CDR1 is MNHEY and CDR2 SVGAGI. CDR3 length: 15 amino acids.

This clonotype was seen ten or more times. The J gene is TRBJ2-7, the V gene TRBV20-1; 14 bases are shared with TRBD2. CDR3 size: 17 residues. Looked up from germline, CDR1 is DFQATT and CDR2 is SNEGSKA (reference sequence). The junction had 11 bases not matched to a gene; V was cut back by 4 bases and J by 3 bases. DNA of the CDR3: TGCAGTGCTACAACGCCCGGGACTAGCGGGAGTTACTACGAGCAGTACTTC. Translation: CSATTPGTSGSYYEQYF.

This clonotype was observed many times. The J gene is TRBJ1-2, the V gene TRBV2, with 7 bases fitting TRBD1. Germline assignment: CDR1 SNHLY and CDR2 FYNNEI. This CDR3 contains 13 residues. Unmatched junction bases numbered 3, after V lost 5 bases and J lost 3 bases. The CDR3 spells CASSPTGDYGYTF. CDR3 in DNA: TGTGCCAGCAGTCCTACAGGGGACTATGGCTACACCTTC.

This clonotype occurred many times. The rearrangement links TRBV5-1 to TRBJ1-2; TRBD1 might be the D (5 bases). Germline V gene lookup returns CDR1 SGHRS and CDR2 YFSETQ. The CDR3 has 16 amino acids. V was pared by 6 bases and J by 0 bases, with 18 bases between. The CDR3 DNA sequence: TGCGCCAGCACCGTCGACGGTAGGGGAGCTAACTATGGCTACACCTTC. It translates to CASTVDGRGANYGYTF.

This clonotype showed up many times. The chain couples TRBV6-5 to TRBJ2-7, with 7 bases fitting TRBD2. The CDR3 spans 14 residues. V lost 5 bases, J lost 0 bases, and 4 bases stayed unmatched. CDR1 is MNHEY and CDR2 is SVGAGI in the germline V gene. The CDR3 DNA reads TGTGCCAGCAGTCACCGGGACTACTCCTACGAGCAGTACTTC. Encoded protein: CASSHRDYSYEQYF.

The rearrangement joins TRBV7-9 to TRBJ1-2, with D possibly TRBD1 on 5 matching bases. Between the trimmed V and J ends, which lost 0 bases and 7 bases, there was a span of 15 bases. The germline gives CDR1 SEHNR, CDR2 FQNEAQ (reference sequence). This CDR3 region has 15 residues. The CDR3 protein is CASSLAQSGRLGYTF. The CDR3, as DNA: TGTGCCAGCAGCTTAGCGCAGTCGGGGCGCCTTGGCTACACCTTC.

This chain joins TRBV4-2 and TRBJ2-6; D not certain. From germline, CDR1 is LGHNA and CDR2 YNFKEQ. The germline V and J ends were trimmed by 4 bases and 0 bases, with 10 bases remaining between them. CDR3 size: 16 residues. The chain's CDR3 is CASSPRRSSGANVLTF. The CDR3, as DNA: TGTGCCAGCAGCCCAAGGCGGTCCTCTGGGGCCAACGTCCTGACTTTC.

The chain combines TRBV20-1 with TRBJ2-3; D is unresolved. Germline CDR1 DFQATT, CDR2 SNEGSKA (reference sequence). V was clipped by 3 bases and J by 0 bases, with 13 bases between them. The CDR3 loop spans 15 amino acids. CDR3 sequence: CSASIRVTSTDTQYF. DNA of the CDR3: TGCAGTGCTAGCATTAGGGTAACTAGCACAGATACGCAGTATTTT.

This clonotype was recorded at least ten times. The chain joins TRBV28 to TRBJ2-7; D is undetermined. V was trimmed by 3 bases and J by 2 bases, leaving 8 bases between them. Germline CDR1 MDHEN, CDR2 SYDVKM. The CDR3 length is 13 residues. Written as DNA, the CDR3 is TGTGCCAGCAGTTTGCCGCAAGCCTACGAGCAGTACTTC. Protein product: CASSLPQAYEQYF.

The J gene is TRBJ2-1, the V gene TRBV3-1; TRBD2 matches 7 bases. The CDR3 extends over 16 amino acids. Germline CDR1 LGHDT, CDR2 YNNKEL (reference sequence). Trimming took 7 bases from V and 2 from J; bases not matched to a gene: 11. CDR3 residues: CASTPSGAGAYNEQFF. CDR3 nucleotide sequence: TGTGCCAGCACCCCAAGCGGCGCGGGAGCCTACAATGAGCAGTTCTTC.

This clonotype was counted ten times or more. This sequence joins TRBV10-3 and TRBJ1-4; D uncertain. Germline CDR1 reads ENHRY; CDR2 reads SYGVKD. The V end lost 2 bases, the J end lost 8 bases, and 12 bases lay between the germline ends. The CDR3 has 14 residues. CDR3: CAISEPAGVEKLFF. Written as DNA, the CDR3 is TGTGCCATCAGTGAGCCGGCCGGCGTGGAAAAACTGTTTTTT.

This clonotype appeared many times. The J gene is TRBJ2-7, the V gene TRBV21-1; the table names TRBD1, a call not compared with the DNA. TRBV21-1 is marked as a pseudogene. The CDR3 loop spans 14 amino acids. The CDR3 protein is CASSKGPGWNEQYF. CDR3 coding DNA: TGTGCCAGCAGCAAAGGGCCAGGGTGGAACGAGCAGTACTTC.

Only one count was recorded for this clonotype. This may stem from a read error, because a much larger clone lies one nucleotide away. The chain joins TRBV29-1 to TRBJ2-7, with D perhaps TRBD2 (5 bases). The CDR3 is 12 residues long. Germline loops: CDR1 SQVTM, CDR2 ANQGSEA. The DNA of the CDR3 is TGCAGCGTTGACACCAGGAGGTCTGAGATTACCTTC. It codes for CSVDTRRSEITF.

This clonotype was seen many times. The genes are TRBV5-1 and TRBJ2-1; 8 bases align to TRBD2. With V trimmed by 4 bases and J by 0 bases, 12 bases remained unmatched. Germline V gene data show CDR1 as SGHRS and CDR2 as YFSETQ. CDR3 size: 18 residues. The CDR3 coding sequence is TGCGCCAGCAGCCCCGACGCGGGGGGACTGAGCTCCTACAATGAGCAGTTCTTC. It encodes CASSPDAGGLSSYNEQFF.

The CDR3 sequence is CATSTGDQPQHF. The CDR3 DNA reads as TGCGCCACCTCGACAGGGGATCAGCCCCAGCATTTT. The chain is built from TRBV10-2 and TRBJ1-5; 8 bases match TRBD1. The CDR3 loop spans 12 amino acids. V dropped 10 bases and J dropped 5; count of bases not matched to a gene: 4. Germline CDR1 WSHSY, CDR2 SAAADI.

This clonotype was seen repeatedly, ten times or more. The chain uses TRBV5-6 and TRBJ1-6; D is unclear. Germline assignment: CDR1 SGHDT and CDR2 YYEEEE. CDR3 length: 14 amino acids. The V gene lost 0 bases and the J gene lost 6 bases, with 7 bases spanning the gap. The CDR3 DNA follows: TGTGCCAGCAGCTTGGAGGACTTTAATTCACCCCTCCACTTT. It is translated as CASSLEDFNSPLHF.

The genes are TRBV2 and TRBJ2-1, with D hard to call. The germline V gene encodes CDR1 SNHLY and CDR2 FYNNEI. Trimming removed 2 bases from V and 6 bases from J, with 8 bases in between. CDR3 length equals 13 residues. In nucleotides, the CDR3 is TGTGCCAGCAGTGAAATGGTTGCCAATGAGCAGTTCTTC. It specifies CASSEMVANEQFF.

This clonotype was detected a few times. The gene calls are TRBV10-2 and TRBJ2-5; 8 positions agree with TRBD2. V lost 7 bases, J lost 0 bases, and 4 bases stayed unmatched. Per germline, CDR1 WSHSY and CDR2 SAAADI. CDR3 length equals 14 residues. The CDR3 DNA reads as TGCGCCAGCATTCGACTAGCGTACCAAGAGACCCAGTACTTC. The encoded protein is CASIRLAYQETQYF.